What follows are 21 T cell receptor beta chains derived from one specimen sequenced in a study of human T cells and chemical hapten exposure. Time point here: patch test 1, 2 weeks after DPC sensitization. Treatment defined: therapeutic diphenylcyclopropenone sensitization with weekly scalp DPC. In TCRdb, the RACE reads were re-called with MiXCR into one record per CDR3 protein. Seen here are tens of thousands of distinct CDR3 sequences, 6% to 9% observed once, and the top ten hold roughly 1.6%. The starting material was whole blood, obtained in connection with sensitization to the hapten diphenylcyclopropenone (DPC). These receptors originate from a woman aged 30 to 39 with alopecia areata. Some clones in this sample may be carry-over from other donors' samples.

Concerning this clonotype itself: A much larger clone lies one base from this, so it may be a read error. CDR3 sequence: CASSGDPNDGYTF. The CDR3, as DNA: TGCGCCAGCAGCGGGGACCCCAACGATGGCTACACCTTC. The chain links TRBV5-1 to TRBJ1-2; tentative D call: TRBD1 (5 bases). Germline V gives CDR1 SGHRS, CDR2 YFSETQ. Trimming removed 4 bases from V and 6 bases from J, with 13 bases in between. The CDR3 has 13 amino acids. Based on the CDR3 plus reference TRBV5-1 and TRBJ1-2, the full variable domain is KAGVTQTPRYLIKTRGQQVTLSCSPISGHRSVSWYQQTPGQGLQFLFEYFSETQRNKGNFPGRFSGRQFSNSRSEMNVSTLELGDSALYLCASSGDPNDGYTFGSGTRLTVV.

This clonotype came up many times. The rearrangement uses TRBV20-1 and TRBJ2-7, with 7 positions matching TRBD1. CDR1 and CDR2 (germline): DFQATT, SNEGSKA (reference sequence). The CDR3 has 15 residues. V trimming: 1 base; J trimming: 7 bases; junction bases outside the gene matches: 13. CDR3 DNA sequence: TGCAGTGCTAGAGTTGTGACAGGGCTAGGGCGGGAGCAGTACTTC. Translation: CSARVVTGLGREQYF.

This clonotype occurred many times. The chain carries TRBV12-3 or TRBV12-4 and TRBJ2-1, with D tentatively TRBD2 (6 bases). The CDR3 has 12 amino acids. V was trimmed by 7 bases and J by 8 bases, leaving 12 bases between them. CDR3 sequence reads: CASNPPGDEQFF. In DNA, the CDR3 is TGTGCCAGCAACCCCCCGGGGGATGAGCAGTTCTTC.

The chain couples TRBV6-2 or TRBV6-3 to TRBJ2-3; 7 bases are a match to TRBD2. Germline V gives CDR1 MNHEY, CDR2 SVGEGT. The V and J ends lost 0 bases and 0 bases, in that order; junction bases with no gene match: 12. CDR3 length: 19 amino acids. The CDR3, as DNA: TGTGCCAGCAGTTACTCGATATCGCCAAGCGGGGTGAGCACAGATACGCAGTATTTT. Residues: CASSYSISPSGVSTDTQYF.

This clonotype was seen many times. The V gene is TRBV5-1, the J gene TRBJ2-5; D may be TRBD1 (6 bases). V was cut by 4 bases and J by 3 bases, with 22 bases left in between. Germline V gene sequence: CDR1 SGHRS, CDR2 YFSETQ. The CDR3 contains 17 residues. The CDR3 DNA sequence: TGCGCCAGCAGCCCCAAAACCCGACAGGCTTCCGAAGAGACCCAGTACTTC. Encoded protein: CASSPKTRQASEETQYF.

The chain joins TRBV6-2 or TRBV6-3 to TRBJ2-3; perhaps TRBD1 as D (5 bases). There are 14 residues in the CDR3. Trimming removed 10 bases from V and 0 bases from J, with 14 bases in between. From germline, CDR1 is MNHEY and CDR2 SVGEGT. The CDR3 sequence is CAIRTGSSTDTQYF. In DNA form, the CDR3 reads TGTGCCATCCGAACAGGATCTAGCACAGATACGCAGTATTTT.

V gene TRBV5-4 combines with J gene TRBJ2-1; TRBD2 agrees at 12 bases. The germline V gene has CDR1 SGHNT and CDR2 YYREEE (reference sequence). The length of the CDR3 is 15 residues. The V and J ends lost 4 bases and 9 bases, in that order; junction bases with no gene match: 8. CDR3 in DNA: TGTGCCAGCAGCCCCCCTAGCGGGGGGGCCACTGAGCAGTTCTTC. Translation: CASSPPSGGATEQFF.

This clonotype was observed a handful of times. The CDR3 region is CASSSPEGGSSGNTIYF. The DNA for the CDR3 is TGTGCCAGCAGCTCACCAGAGGGCGGGTCCTCTGGAAACACCATATATTTT. The chain joins TRBV7-9 to TRBJ1-3; the D is unclear. Trimming removed 4 bases from V and 0 bases from J, with 16 bases in between. Germline V gene sequence: CDR1 SEHNR, CDR2 FQNEAQ (reference sequence). The length of the CDR3 is 17 residues.

This clonotype was picked up a small number of times. The CDR3 region is CASSGTPSNQPQHF. The CDR3 coding sequence is TGTGCCAGTAGCGGGACACCTAGCAATCAGCCCCAGCATTTT. J is TRBJ1-5 and V is TRBV19; a possible D gene is TRBD1 (6 bases). V gave up 6 bases and J gave up 0 bases, with 9 bases separating them. From germline, CDR1 is LNHDA and CDR2 SQIVND (reference sequence). The CDR3 consists of 14 residues.

This clonotype was counted ten times or more. The genes are TRBV11-2 and TRBJ2-3, with D perhaps matching TRBD1 or TRBD2 (5 bases each). V lost 3 bases to trimming and J lost 2 bases, with 9 bases between them. The CDR3 totals 14 residues. Per germline, CDR1 SGHAT and CDR2 FQNNGV. DNA of the CDR3: TGTGCCAGCAGCTTGGGGGACCTCACAGATACGCAGTATTTT. Translation gives CASSLGDLTDTQYF. The variable domain in full, with the rest retrieved from reference TRBV11-2 and TRBJ2-3, is EAGVAQSPRYKIIEKRQSVAFWCNPISGHATLYWYQQILGQGPKLLIQFQNNGVVDDSQLPKDRFSAERLKGVDSTLKIQPAKLEDSAVYLCASSLGDLTDTQYFGPGTRLTVL.

In this sample, this clonotype turned up a few times. This rearrangement joins TRBV12-3 or TRBV12-4 to TRBJ1-1; D ambiguous. The CDR3 contains 14 residues. V was clipped by 1 base and J by 6 bases, with 12 bases between them. This CDR3 reads CASSLVPGSAEAFF. The CDR3 DNA reads as TGTGCCAGCAGTTTAGTTCCGGGTTCGGCTGAAGCTTTCTTT.

This chain joins TRBV6-5 and TRBJ2-3; D gene uncertain. V was shortened by 6 bases and J by 1 base, with 11 bases between the two germline ends. The CDR3 totals 14 residues. The germline gives CDR1 MNHEY, CDR2 SVGAGI. CDR3 amino acids: CASRGTVGTDTQYF. In DNA form, the CDR3 reads TGTGCCAGCAGAGGAACAGTTGGCACAGATACGCAGTATTTT.

The chain couples TRBV5-4 to TRBJ1-6; a weak D match, TRBD1 (6 bases). Trimming took 2 bases from V and 5 from J, leaving 11 bases between them. CDR1 and CDR2 from the germline V gene are SGHNT and YYREEE (reference sequence). CDR3 length: 15 amino acids. The CDR3 loop reads CASSLPTGNNSPLHF. CDR3 nucleotide sequence: TGTGCCAGCAGCTTACCGACAGGAAATAATTCACCCCTCCACTTT.

This clonotype was counted many times. V gene TRBV12-3 or TRBV12-4 combines with J gene TRBJ2-3; 8 nucleotides align to TRBD2. The CDR3 totals 13 residues. V was clipped by 6 bases and J by 15 bases; unmatched bases: 14. For the CDR3, the DNA is TGTGCCAGCAGCCTGACCCCCAGGGGACTAGAATATTTT. It yields the protein CASSLTPRGLEYF.

The chain couples TRBV12-3 or TRBV12-4 to TRBJ1-2; D is undetermined. This CDR3 comprises 11 residues. The V end was cut by 10 bases, the J end by 4 bases, with 10 bases between. In DNA, the CDR3 is TGTGCCACCTACAGACTCTATGGCTACACCTTC. As protein: CATYRLYGYTF.

This clonotype was detected only a few times. This chain joins TRBV12-3 or TRBV12-4 and TRBJ1-5, with a possible D match to TRBD1 (5 bases). CDR3 length: 14 residues. V was cut by 3 bases and J by 6 bases, with 12 bases left in between. CDR3 DNA: TGTGCCAGCAGTTTTGGGGGGATCTCTCAGCCCCAGCATTTT. Translating it yields CASSFGGISQPQHF.

The V call is TRBV7-2, the J call TRBJ2-7; 7 bases match TRBD1. This CDR3 has 14 amino acids. Germline lookup yields CDR1 SGHTA and CDR2 FQGNSA. V trimming: 3 bases; J trimming: 3 bases; junction bases outside the gene matches: 5. The CDR3 coding sequence is TGTGCCAGCAGCTTTCAAACAGGGGACTACGAGCAGTACTTC. Encoded protein: CASSFQTGDYEQYF.

This clonotype has a handful of counts. The CDR3 nucleotides read TGCGCCAGCAGCCCGGAGACAGGGGCGAACACTGAAGCTTTCTTT. Its protein product is CASSPETGANTEAFF. This chain links TRBV5-1 with TRBJ1-1, with 8 positions matching TRBD1. The V segment lost 4 bases and the J segment 1 base; nucleotides outside the gene matches: 6. The length of the CDR3 is 15 residues. The germline V gene encodes CDR1 SGHRS and CDR2 YFSETQ.

This sequence joins TRBV12-3 or TRBV12-4 and TRBJ1-1, with a tentative D call TRBD1 (6 bases). V shed 5 bases and J shed 1 base, with 11 bases lying between them. The CDR3 consists of 14 residues. This chain's CDR3 is CASSIRGRNTEAFF. CDR3 DNA sequence: TGTGCCAGCAGTATCAGGGGTAGGAACACTGAAGCTTTCTTT.

This clonotype showed up just a few times. This chain uses TRBV12-5 with TRBJ1-5; the D gene is possibly TRBD1 (6 bases). Trimming removed 8 bases at V and 0 bases at J, with 11 bases between. Germline values: CDR1 LGHNT, CDR2 FRNRAP. The length of the CDR3 is 14 residues. CDR3 nucleotide sequence: TGTGCTAGTAAACAGGGTAATAGCAATCAGCCCCAGCATTTT. This codes for CASKQGNSNQPQHF.

This clonotype was counted at least ten times. As DNA, the CDR3 is TGTGCCAGCAGTTTAGGGCGAGGGGAGAGGGTCGTTAAAGCTTTCTTT. It encodes CASSLGRGERVVKAFF. The V and J genes are TRBV12-3 or TRBV12-4 and TRBJ1-1; D may be TRBD1 (5 bases). The CDR3 is 16 amino acids. Deletions cut 1 base from V and 9 bases from J, with 21 bases between.